This entry concerns a single T cell receptor beta chain. Unmatched junction bases numbered 9, after V lost 4 bases and J lost 2 bases. Germline values: CDR1 SGHRS, CDR2 YFSETQ. There are 15 residues in the CDR3. Amplification used 60 Vbeta primers and 13 Jbeta primers. This table comes from immunoSEQ multiplex PCR, and its TCRdb copy is limited to in-frame clones, with some not included. The sample carries some 110,000 clones, 75% to 85% recorded once. The source of the sample is a study of cytomegalovirus exposure and HLA in healthy donors. This TCR was recovered from a man aged 18 to 35 in good health and CMV-seronegative. Sequenced: PBMCs. This sequence joins TRBV5-1 and TRBJ2-7; 7 bases agree with TRBD2. The CDR3 loop is CASSKREGGAYEQYF. As DNA, the CDR3 is TGCGCCAGCAGCAAAAGGGAGGGCGGAGCCTACGAGCAGTACTTC.